The rows below give T cell receptor beta chains drawn from one sample of a study of CD8 T cells in Susac syndrome. Using its own MiXCR run on the immunoSEQ multiplex PCR reads, TCRdb lists one record per CDR3 protein. The sample includes about 150,000 distinct CDR3 sequences, roughly 94% seen only once; the top ten take 0.2% to 0.25%. The source material was CD8+ T cells from PBMCs. The receptors derive from a human donor with multiple sclerosis. Both conserved end residues are part of each CDR3. D genes are given only for firm matches. Clone size, where shown, is once, few, many, or a class for clones that have expanded.

CDR3 DNA: TGTGCCAGCAGCTTAGAAGGGTGGGGCGAGCAGTACTTC; CDR3 protein: CASSLEGWGEQYF; D gene: -; clone size: -; V gene: TRBV7-6; CDR3 length: 13; J gene: TRBJ2-7
CDR3 DNA: TGTGCCAGCACCCATGGGAGCCTCTATGGCTACACCTTC; CDR3 protein: CASTHGSLYGYTF; D gene: -; clone size: -; V gene: TRBV12-3/TRBV12-4; CDR3 length: 13; J gene: TRBJ1-2
CDR3 DNA: TGCGCCAGCAGCCAAGTACGGGGCCCCAAGTCCTACAATGAGCAGTTCTTC; CDR3 protein: CASSQVRGPKSYNEQFF; D gene: -; clone size: -; V gene: TRBV4-3; CDR3 length: 17; J gene: TRBJ2-1
CDR3 DNA: TGTGCCAGCAGTTACTCCGGCGATGAGCAGTTCTTC; CDR3 protein: CASSYSGDEQFF; D gene: -; clone size: -; V gene: TRBV6-5; CDR3 length: 12; J gene: TRBJ2-1
CDR3 DNA: TGTGCCAGCAGTCACGGTCCGAAAACCGGGGAGCTGTTTTTT; CDR3 protein: CASSHGPKTGELFF; D gene: -; clone size: -; V gene: TRBV7-9; CDR3 length: 14; J gene: TRBJ2-2
CDR3 DNA: TGTGCCAGCAGCACGACGGGAGATAGCAATCAGCCCCAGCATTTT; CDR3 protein: CASSTTGDSNQPQHF; D gene: -; clone size: -; V gene: TRBV9; CDR3 length: 15; J gene: TRBJ1-5
CDR3 DNA: TGTGCCAGCGGGGACAGGGCGGGTGGCTACACCTTC; CDR3 protein: CASGDRAGGYTF; D gene: TRBD1; clone size: -; V gene: TRBV6-1; CDR3 length: 12; J gene: TRBJ1-2
CDR3 DNA: TGTGCCAGCAGCTTAGCGCCTGGACAGGCGGGCGGGAACACCGGGGAGCTGTTTTTT; CDR3 protein: CASSLAPGQAGGNTGELFF; D gene: TRBD1; clone size: -; V gene: TRBV7-6; CDR3 length: 19; J gene: TRBJ2-2
CDR3 DNA: TGTGCCAGCAGTAATGAAAGGACACTAGGGGACTATGGCTACACCTTC; CDR3 protein: CASSNERTLGDYGYTF; D gene: -; clone size: -; V gene: TRBV27; CDR3 length: 16; J gene: TRBJ1-2
CDR3 DNA: TGTGCCAGCAGCCCCCCCGGGGGTGCGTTTGAAGCTTTCTTT; CDR3 protein: CASSPPGGAFEAFF; D gene: -; clone size: -; V gene: TRBV12-3/TRBV12-4; CDR3 length: 14; J gene: TRBJ1-1
CDR3 DNA: TGTGCCAGCAGCTTAAGGGGCGGGAGCGAGCAGTACTTC; CDR3 protein: CASSLRGGSEQYF; D gene: TRBD2; clone size: few; V gene: TRBV13; CDR3 length: 13; J gene: TRBJ2-7
CDR3 DNA: TGTGCCACCAGCAGCGACAGGATGTACACTGAAGCTTTCTTT; CDR3 protein: CATSSDRMYTEAFF; D gene: -; clone size: -; V gene: TRBV15; CDR3 length: 14; J gene: TRBJ1-1
CDR3 DNA: TGCAGCGTTGTGGGATTGTGGCAGTATTTT; CDR3 protein: CSVVGLWQYF; D gene: -; clone size: -; V gene: TRBV29-1; CDR3 length: 10; J gene: TRBJ2-3
CDR3 DNA: TGTGCCAGCAGTGAGGACTACGAGCAGTACTTC; CDR3 protein: CASSEDYEQYF; D gene: -; clone size: -; V gene: TRBV6-1; CDR3 length: 11; J gene: TRBJ2-7
CDR3 DNA: TGCAGCGGCAGGGGGGGCGGATCCTACGAGCAGTACTTC; CDR3 protein: CSGRGGGSYEQYF; D gene: -; clone size: -; V gene: TRBV29-1; CDR3 length: 13; J gene: TRBJ2-7
CDR3 DNA: TGTGCCTGGAGGGTCAGGGGCTACGAGCAGTACTTC; CDR3 protein: CAWRVRGYEQYF; D gene: -; clone size: -; V gene: TRBV30; CDR3 length: 12; J gene: TRBJ2-7
CDR3 DNA: TGTGCCAGCAGTTTAGGCATCAATGAGCAGTTCTTC; CDR3 protein: CASSLGINEQFF; D gene: -; clone size: few; V gene: TRBV12-3/TRBV12-4; CDR3 length: 12; J gene: TRBJ2-1
CDR3 DNA: TGTGCCAGCAGCCCCCGGACAGGGGTCGGCTATGGCTACACCTTC; CDR3 protein: CASSPRTGVGYGYTF; D gene: TRBD1; clone size: -; V gene: TRBV7-9; CDR3 length: 15; J gene: TRBJ1-2
CDR3 DNA: TGCGCCAGCAGTCCCACCAAACGGGACAAAAAGGCCTCCTACGAGCAGTACTTC; CDR3 protein: CASSPTKRDKKASYEQYF; D gene: -; clone size: -; V gene: TRBV23-1; CDR3 length: 18; J gene: TRBJ2-7
CDR3 DNA: TGCAGCGTCCCCAGCTCGGGAACGCGGCGGAGACGGTATGCTCGGGATTATCAGTACTTC; CDR3 protein: CSVPSSGTRRRRYARDYQYF; D gene: -; clone size: -; V gene: TRBV29-1; CDR3 length: 20; J gene: TRBJ2-4
CDR3 DNA: TGTGCCAGCAGCGCAGGACTAGCGGGGTTCACAGATACGCAGTATTTT; CDR3 protein: CASSAGLAGFTDTQYF; D gene: TRBD2; clone size: once; V gene: TRBV13; CDR3 length: 16; J gene: TRBJ2-3
CDR3 DNA: TGTGCCACGGGCAGCAGAAAGGATTCACCCCTCCACTTT; CDR3 protein: CATGSRKDSPLHF; D gene: -; clone size: -; V gene: TRBV6-2/TRBV6-3; CDR3 length: 13; J gene: TRBJ1-6
CDR3 DNA: TGTGCCTGGAGTTCGACGGGCCGCACAGATACGCAGTATTTT; CDR3 protein: CAWSSTGRTDTQYF; D gene: -; clone size: once; V gene: TRBV30; CDR3 length: 14; J gene: TRBJ2-3
CDR3 DNA: TGCGCCAGCAGCGCCCCGGGACAGGGCGTCTACTATGGCTACACCTTC; CDR3 protein: CASSAPGQGVYYGYTF; D gene: TRBD1; clone size: -; V gene: TRBV5-1; CDR3 length: 16; J gene: TRBJ1-2
CDR3 DNA: TGTGCCTGGACCGGGACACTTTCTTACACCGGGGAGCTGTTTTTT; CDR3 protein: CAWTGTLSYTGELFF; D gene: -; clone size: -; V gene: TRBV30; CDR3 length: 15; J gene: TRBJ2-2
CDR3 DNA: TGTGCCAGCAGCCTAAAAAGGCCTCCAGGGCACACAGATACGCAGTATTTT; CDR3 protein: CASSLKRPPGHTDTQYF; D gene: -; clone size: -; V gene: TRBV7-2; CDR3 length: 17; J gene: TRBJ2-3
CDR3 DNA: TGTGCCAGCAGACGCTTCCAACAGGGGGCAACTAATGAAAAACTGTTTTTT; CDR3 protein: CASRRFQQGATNEKLFF; D gene: TRBD1; clone size: -; V gene: TRBV3-1; CDR3 length: 17; J gene: TRBJ1-4
CDR3 DNA: TGCAGTGCTAGAGGTGCGGGGGTGAGGGAGCAGTACTTC; CDR3 protein: CSARGAGVREQYF; D gene: TRBD2; clone size: -; V gene: TRBV20-1; CDR3 length: 13; J gene: TRBJ2-7
CDR3 DNA: TGCAGTGCTAGTGAAGAGAACACTGAAGCTTTCTTT; CDR3 protein: CSASEENTEAFF; D gene: -; clone size: -; V gene: TRBV20-1; CDR3 length: 12; J gene: TRBJ1-1
CDR3 DNA: TGTGCCAGCAGCCAAGATCGAGGGACAGAAGGGAACACCGGGGAGCTGTTTTTT; CDR3 protein: CASSQDRGTEGNTGELFF; D gene: TRBD1; clone size: -; V gene: TRBV4-2; CDR3 length: 18; J gene: TRBJ2-2
CDR3 DNA: TGTGCCAGCAGCCAAGAACGGGATGGCTACACCTTC; CDR3 protein: CASSQERDGYTF; D gene: -; clone size: once; V gene: TRBV3-1; CDR3 length: 12; J gene: TRBJ1-2
CDR3 DNA: TGTGCCACCAGCGGGAGGGCAGGGAGGATCTACGAGCAGTACTTC; CDR3 protein: CATSGRAGRIYEQYF; D gene: TRBD2; clone size: -; V gene: TRBV15; CDR3 length: 15; J gene: TRBJ2-7
CDR3 DNA: TGTGCCAGTGGACGACCTACCTATGATGAGCAGTTCTTC; CDR3 protein: CASGRPTYDEQFF; D gene: -; clone size: -; V gene: TRBV13; CDR3 length: 13; J gene: TRBJ2-1
CDR3 DNA: TGTGCCAGCAGCTCTACTACTAGCGGGGGGTCAGATACGCAGTATTTT; CDR3 protein: CASSSTTSGGSDTQYF; D gene: TRBD2; clone size: -; V gene: TRBV7-9; CDR3 length: 16; J gene: TRBJ2-3
CDR3 DNA: TGCAGCGGAAACAGGGTGAACACTGAAGCTTTCTTT; CDR3 protein: CSGNRVNTEAFF; D gene: -; clone size: -; V gene: TRBV29-1; CDR3 length: 12; J gene: TRBJ1-1
CDR3 DNA: TGTGCCAGCAGCTTTAGACAGGGAACGAACACCGGGGAGCTGTTTTTT; CDR3 protein: CASSFRQGTNTGELFF; D gene: TRBD1; clone size: -; V gene: TRBV7-8; CDR3 length: 16; J gene: TRBJ2-2
CDR3 DNA: TGTGCCAGCAGCCTGACAGGAATCAATGAGCAGTTCTTC; CDR3 protein: CASSLTGINEQFF; D gene: -; clone size: -; V gene: TRBV27; CDR3 length: 13; J gene: TRBJ2-1
CDR3 DNA: TGCGCCAGCAGCTTGGAAGGCAGCGGACAGCCCCAGCATTTT; CDR3 protein: CASSLEGSGQPQHF; D gene: -; clone size: -; V gene: TRBV5-1; CDR3 length: 14; J gene: TRBJ1-5
CDR3 DNA: TGTGCCACCAGTGACCGGGACAGGGAGTTCAATGAGCAGTTCTTC; CDR3 protein: CATSDRDREFNEQFF; D gene: TRBD1; clone size: -; V gene: TRBV24-1; CDR3 length: 15; J gene: TRBJ2-1
CDR3 DNA: TGTGCCAGCAGATTACCACCAGAGCAGTTCTTC; CDR3 protein: CASRLPPEQFF; D gene: -; clone size: -; V gene: TRBV7-9; CDR3 length: 11; J gene: TRBJ2-1
CDR3 DNA: TGTGCCAGCAGCTTATTCGGCGACCAGAAACCCTACTATGGCTACACCTTC; CDR3 protein: CASSLFGDQKPYYGYTF; D gene: -; clone size: -; V gene: TRBV7-9; CDR3 length: 17; J gene: TRBJ1-2